Each of the 7 T cell receptor beta chains below was sequenced from the same sample in a study of cytomegalovirus exposure and HLA in healthy donors. Both 60 Vbeta primers and 13 Jbeta primers went into the PCR. The table came from immunoSEQ multiplex PCR; TCRdb's copy has only in-frame clones and leaves some out. The sample includes about 160,000 clones, approximately 84% of them seen just once. Sequenced: PBMCs. The receptor set was obtained from a man aged 18 to 29 in good health and CMV-seropositive.

This chain links TRBV5-1 with TRBJ2-2; 7 bases agree with TRBD1. The CDR3 runs 16 residues. V shed 1 base, J shed 5 bases, and the junction held 8 bases outside the gene matches. CDR1 SGHRS and CDR2 YFSETQ come from the germline V gene. DNA for the CDR3: TGCGCCAGCAGCTTGAGAGGGGGCGCGGAGACCGGGGAGCTGTTTTTT. Translated: CASSLRGGAETGELFF.

In nucleotides, the CDR3 is TGTGCCAGCAGCCCCCTTGGCGTGGGCCCGTTCTACAATGAGCAGTTCTTC. Amino acid sequence: CASSPLGVGPFYNEQFF. The genes are TRBV7-9 and TRBJ2-1, with D uncertain. V gave up 5 bases and J gave up 3 bases, with 20 bases separating them. CDR1 is SEHNR, CDR2 FQNEAQ, per germline (reference sequence). This CDR3 comprises 17 residues.

This clone was detected only once. The V and J genes are TRBV5-1 and TRBJ1-6, with 7 bases lining up with TRBD1. V was pared by 0 bases and J by 7 bases, with 7 bases of the junction left unmatched. CDR3 length: 16 residues. Germline CDR1 is SGHRS and CDR2 is YFSETQ. For the CDR3, the DNA is TGCGCCAGCAGCTTGGTAGGGACAGCGTCCAATTCACCCCTCCACTTT. The encoded protein is CASSLVGTASNSPLHF.

The sample holds one count of this clone. The chain recombines TRBV7-8 with TRBJ1-2; 7 bases match TRBD1. The V segment lost 0 bases and the J segment 3 bases; nucleotides outside the gene matches: 4. This CDR3 is built from 15 residues. Germline CDR1 reads SGHVS; CDR2 reads FQNEAQ. CDR3 DNA sequence: TGTGCCAGCAGCTTAGCATACACAGGGGACTATGGCTACACCTTC. Amino acids: CASSLAYTGDYGYTF.

The V and J genes are TRBV5-6 and TRBJ2-5; 8 bases align to TRBD1. Germline-derived CDR1 and CDR2 are SGHDT and YYEEEE. V shed 10 bases and J 5 bases; nucleotides not matched to a gene: 19. The CDR3 has 16 residues. CDR3 bases: TGTGCCCGACCCTATTATAGGACAGGGCCGAGGGAGACCCAGTACTTC. The encoded protein is CARPYYRTGPRETQYF.

The genes are TRBV10-3 and TRBJ1-1; 10 positions agree with TRBD1. Germline assignment: CDR1 ENHRY and CDR2 SYGVKD. V lost 4 bases to trimming and J lost 1 base; unmatched junction nucleotides: 9. The CDR3 totals 17 residues. The CDR3, as DNA: TGTGCCATCAGTGGGGGGGACAGGGGAAACGGGAACACTGAAGCTTTCTTT. Translated: CAISGGDRGNGNTEAFF.

There are a few counts of this clone. The chain carries TRBV7-2 and TRBJ1-1, with 7 bases lining up with TRBD1. After removal of 6 bases from V and 1 base from J, the junction contained 5 bases not matched to a gene. This CDR3 is 14 amino acids long. The germline CDR1 and CDR2 sequences are SGHTA and FQGNSA. The DNA of the CDR3 is TGTGCCAGCAGAGCCGGGACAGAGAACACTGAAGCTTTCTTT. Translation gives CASRAGTENTEAFF.